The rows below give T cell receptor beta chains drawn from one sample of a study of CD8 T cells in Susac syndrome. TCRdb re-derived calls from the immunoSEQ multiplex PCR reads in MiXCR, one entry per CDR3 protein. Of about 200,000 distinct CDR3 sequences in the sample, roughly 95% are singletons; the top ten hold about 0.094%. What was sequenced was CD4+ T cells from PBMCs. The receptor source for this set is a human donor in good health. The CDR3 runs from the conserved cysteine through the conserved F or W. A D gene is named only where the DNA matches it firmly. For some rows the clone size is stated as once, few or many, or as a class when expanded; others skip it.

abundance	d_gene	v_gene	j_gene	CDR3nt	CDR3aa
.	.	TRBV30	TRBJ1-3	TGTGCCTGGAACGAGGCCGGGACAAGCGGAAACACCATATATTTT	CAWNEAGTSGNTIYF
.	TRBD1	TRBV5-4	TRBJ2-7	TGTGCCAGCAGCATCCGGGGACAGGGAATTTACGAGCAGTACTTC	CASSIRGQGIYEQYF
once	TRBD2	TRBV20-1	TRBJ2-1	TGCAGTGCTAGGGCTCTGAGGACTAGCGGTTACAATGAGCAGTTCTTC	CSARALRTSGYNEQFF
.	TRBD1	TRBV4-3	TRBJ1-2	TGCGCCAGCAGCCACGAGACAGGGCACGATTATGGCTACACCTTC	CASSHETGHDYGYTF
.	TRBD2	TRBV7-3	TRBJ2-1	TGTGCCAGCAGCTTAGATGGGACTAGCGGAGAGTTCTTC	CASSLDGTSGEFF
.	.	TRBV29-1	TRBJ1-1	TGCAGCGCAACGTTGACGTTGGGTACTGAAGCTTTCTTT	CSATLTLGTEAFF
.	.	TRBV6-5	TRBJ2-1	TGTGCCAGCAGTGGGACCGTCAATGAGCAGTTCTTC	CASSGTVNEQFF
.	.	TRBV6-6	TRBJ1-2	TGTGCCAGCAGTTACTCCCGGACAGACTCCTATGGCTACACCTTC	CASSYSRTDSYGYTF
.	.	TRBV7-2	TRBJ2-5	TGTGCCAGCAGCTTAGACAGGGCGAGGCAAGAGACCCAGTACTTC	CASSLDRARQETQYF
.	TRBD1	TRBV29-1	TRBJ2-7	TGCAGCGTGGACACCACAGGGGTCGGGGAGCAGTACTTC	CSVDTTGVGEQYF
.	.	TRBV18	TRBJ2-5	TGTGCCAGCTCACCCGCCGCGGGAAAAGAGACCCAGTACTTC	CASSPAAGKETQYF
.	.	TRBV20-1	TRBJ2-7	TGCAGTGCTTCCGACTTATTATACGAGCAGTACTTC	CSASDLLYEQYF
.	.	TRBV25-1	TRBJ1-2	TGTGCCAGCAGTCTCCCCTTCGGTGGCTACACCTTC	CASSLPFGGYTF
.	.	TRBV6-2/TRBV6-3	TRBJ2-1	TGTGCCAGCACGGCCCATGAGCAGTTCTTC	CASTAHEQFF
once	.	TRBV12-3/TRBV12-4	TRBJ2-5	TGTGCCAGCAGTCTCTCGGGACAATTTGGGACCCAGTACTTC	CASSLSGQFGTQYF
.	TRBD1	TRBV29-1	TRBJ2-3	TGCAGCGTGGAGACAGGGGGGACAGATACGCAGTATTTT	CSVETGGTDTQYF
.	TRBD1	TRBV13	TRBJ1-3	TGTGCCAGCAGTTATACAGGGGTACGGGGAAACACCATATATTTT	CASSYTGVRGNTIYF
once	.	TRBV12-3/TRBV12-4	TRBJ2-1	TGTGCCAGCAGTCCCCTAAACGATGAGCAGTTCTTC	CASSPLNDEQFF
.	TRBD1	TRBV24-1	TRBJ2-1	TGTGCCACCAGTGACCCGAGGACAGGGAAGAACTCCTACAATGAGCAGTTCTTC	CATSDPRTGKNSYNEQFF
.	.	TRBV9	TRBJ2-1	TGTGCCAGCAGCGTCTACAGGGAGGACAATGAGCAGTTCTTC	CASSVYREDNEQFF
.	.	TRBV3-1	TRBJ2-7	TGTGCCAGCAGCCAGGACAGAGCCTACGAGCAGTACTTC	CASSQDRAYEQYF
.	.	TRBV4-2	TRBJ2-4	TGTGCCAGCAGCCAAGAAGCAGTAAACATTCAGTACTTC	CASSQEAVNIQYF
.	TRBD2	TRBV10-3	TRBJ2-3	TGTGCCGCCGCCCTAGCGGGGATCTCAGATACGCAGTATTTT	CAAALAGISDTQYF
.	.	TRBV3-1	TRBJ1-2	TGTGCCAGCAGCCAAGATTTCGGGCAGAACTATGGCTACACCTTC	CASSQDFGQNYGYTF
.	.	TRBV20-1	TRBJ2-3	TGCAGTGCCAACCCGACTAGAGCAGATACGCAGTATTTT	CSANPTRADTQYF
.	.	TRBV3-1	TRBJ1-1	TGTGCCAGCAGCCAAGAGAGGTGGGAAGCTTTCTTT	CASSQERWEAFF
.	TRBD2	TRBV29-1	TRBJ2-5	TGCAGCGCCACGGGGGGGGCCGGGGAGACCCAGTACTTC	CSATGGAGETQYF
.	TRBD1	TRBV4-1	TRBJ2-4	TGCGCCAGCAGCCAAGATCCCCGGACAGGGAAGGACATTCAGTACTTC	CASSQDPRTGKDIQYF
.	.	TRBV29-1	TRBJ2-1	TGCAGCGTTGCATATAAGACGCAACGAAATGAGCAGTTCTTC	CSVAYKTQRNEQFF
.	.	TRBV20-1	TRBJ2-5	TGCAGTGCCCAGGGCCAAGAGACCCAGTACTTC	CSAQGQETQYF
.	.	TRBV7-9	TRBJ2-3	TGTGCCAGCAGCTTAAATGAGGAATGGACAGATACGCAGTATTTT	CASSLNEEWTDTQYF
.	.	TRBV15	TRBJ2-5	TGTGCCACCAGCAGCGAGATCCAGTACTTC	CATSSEIQYF
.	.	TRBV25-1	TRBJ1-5	TGTGCCAGCAGTGAATATGCAGAAAATCAGCCCCAGCATTTT	CASSEYAENQPQHF
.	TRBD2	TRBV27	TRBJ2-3	TGTGCCAGCAGTTTATTGGGACTAGCGGGGAGCACAGATACGCAGTATTTT	CASSLLGLAGSTDTQYF
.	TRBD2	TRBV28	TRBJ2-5	TGTGCCAGCAGTGACTTGGGACTGACGGGACTAGAAACCCCCTGCTTC	CASSDLGLTGLETPCF
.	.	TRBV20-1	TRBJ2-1	TGCAGTGCTAGTACCGACGGGACCTACAATGAGCAGTTCTTC	CSASTDGTYNEQFF
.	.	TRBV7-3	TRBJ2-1	TGTGCCAGCAGTCCCGGGGCGAACAATGAGCAGTTCTTC	CASSPGANNEQFF
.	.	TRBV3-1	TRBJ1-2	TGTGCCAGCAGCCAAGGAGGGCCGCGTCACTATGGCTACACCTTC	CASSQGGPRHYGYTF
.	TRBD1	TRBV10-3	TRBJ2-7	TGTGCCATTCGGACAGGGGGCTACGAGCAGTACTTC	CAIRTGGYEQYF
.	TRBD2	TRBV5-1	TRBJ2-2	TGCGCCAGCAGCGCTAGGACTAGCGGAACGAACACCGGGGAGCTGTTTTTT	CASSARTSGTNTGELFF
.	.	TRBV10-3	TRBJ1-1	TGTGCCATCAGTTGGGACGAGAACACTGAAGCTTTCTTT	CAISWDENTEAFF